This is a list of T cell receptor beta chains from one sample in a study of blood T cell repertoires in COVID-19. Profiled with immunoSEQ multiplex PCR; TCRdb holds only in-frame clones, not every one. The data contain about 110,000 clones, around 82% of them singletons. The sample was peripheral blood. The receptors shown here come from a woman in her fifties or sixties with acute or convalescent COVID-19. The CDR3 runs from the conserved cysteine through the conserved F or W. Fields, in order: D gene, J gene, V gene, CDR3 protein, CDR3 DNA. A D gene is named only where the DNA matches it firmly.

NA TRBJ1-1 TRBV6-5 CASSYGRGTEAFF TGTGCCAGCAGTTACGGACGGGGCACTGAAGCTTTCTTT
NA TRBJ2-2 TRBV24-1 CATSDYRDANTGELFF TGTGCCACCAGTGATTACAGAGACGCGAACACCGGGGAGCTGTTTTTT
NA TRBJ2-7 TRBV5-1 CASSPALGAMSYEQYF TGCGCCAGCAGCCCCGCCCTGGGGGCGATGTCCTACGAGCAGTACTTC
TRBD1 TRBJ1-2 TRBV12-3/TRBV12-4 CASSLRDSYRTF TGTGCCAGCAGTTTGAGGGACAGCTACCGCACCTTC
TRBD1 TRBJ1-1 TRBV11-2 CASSLYGGQSEAFF TGTGCCAGCAGCTTGTACGGGGGACAGTCTGAAGCTTTCTTT
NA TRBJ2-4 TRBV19 CASSIGQGANIQYF TGTGCCAGTAGTATTGGACAAGGGGCTAACATTCAGTACTTC
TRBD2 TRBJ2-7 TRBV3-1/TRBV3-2 CASSSSGMSYEQYF TGTGCCAGCAGTTCTAGCGGGATGTCCTACGAGCAGTACTTC
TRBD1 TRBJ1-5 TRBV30 CAWSVGTGDYQPQHF TGTGCCTGGAGTGTGGGGACAGGGGATTATCAGCCCCAGCATTTT
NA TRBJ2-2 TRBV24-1 CAVGQPNTGELFF TGTGCCGTAGGACAGCCGAACACCGGGGAGCTGTTTTTT
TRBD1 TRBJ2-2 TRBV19 CASRSRTGQGGELFF TGTGCCAGTAGATCTCGGACAGGGCAGGGCGGGGAGCTGTTTTTT
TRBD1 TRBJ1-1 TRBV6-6 CASIVQGFPAFF TGTGCCAGCATCGTACAGGGGTTTCCGGCTTTCTTT
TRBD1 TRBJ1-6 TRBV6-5 CASRPGQGNSPLHF TGTGCCAGCAGGCCGGGACAGGGTAATTCACCCCTCCACTTT
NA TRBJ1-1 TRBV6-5 CASVLFVQGNTEAFF TGTGCCAGTGTCCTCTTCGTACAGGGGAACACTGAAGCTTTCTTT
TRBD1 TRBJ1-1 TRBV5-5 CASSPEQGLLNTEAFF TGTGCCAGCAGCCCGGAACAGGGGTTGTTGAACACTGAAGCTTTCTTT
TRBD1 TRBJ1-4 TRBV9 CASSDGQVNEKLFF TGTGCCAGCAGCGACGGACAGGTTAATGAAAAACTGTTTTTT
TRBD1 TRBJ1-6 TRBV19 CASSTQSGTGDSYNSPLHF TGTGCCAGTAGTACCCAATCCGGGACAGGAGACTCCTATAATTCACCCCTCCACTTT
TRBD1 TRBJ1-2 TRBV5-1 CASSLEGAGYGYTF TGCGCCAGCAGCTTGGAGGGGGCTGGCTATGGCTACACCTTC
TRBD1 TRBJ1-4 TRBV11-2 CASSLRTSPGTGREKLFF TGTGCCAGCAGCTTACGCACGAGTCCCGGGACAGGGAGAGAAAAACTGTTTTTT
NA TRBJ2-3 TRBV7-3 CASSLTFGGDASSTDTQYF TGTGCCAGCAGCTTAACGTTTGGGGGCGACGCCTCTAGCACAGATACGCAGTATTTT